Included here is one T cell receptor (beta chain) sequence, with context. What it recognizes is unknown. This sample is drawn from a study of CD8+CD57+ T cells in acquired aplastic anemia. CDR3 and TCR beta VDJ profiling relied on genomic DNA as the template. From the reads, TCRdb called clonotypes with MiXCR, one entry per CDR3 protein. The sample contains fewer than 300,000 distinct CDR3 sequences, roughly 80% of which appear only once. Findings and limits, study-wide: CD8+ Simpson's diversity did not differ significantly between patients and controls. Fewer than 35 sequences, all CD8+ CDR3, were shared between patients and controls.

This CDR3 is 15 amino acids long. The V gene's germline CDR1 is PRHDT and CDR2 FYEKMQ (reference sequence). The V segment lost 2 bases and the J segment 1 base; nucleotides outside the gene matches: 3. Sequenced patients had shown CD8+CD57+ cell expansion by flow cytometry. The cohort consisted entirely of patients having severe acquired aplastic anemia. Untreated patients provided the blood samples, with no therapy given before sampling. The chain couples TRBV13 to TRBJ2-3, with 7 bases aligning to TRBD1. Sequencing used sorted CD4+, CD8+, or CD8+CD57+ T cells (not recorded which) from PBMCs. The source of this sequence is a human donor with aplastic anemia. CDR3 sequence reads: CASSLRTGRTDTQYF. The CDR3 nucleotides are TGTGCCAGCAGCTTACGGACAGGCCGCACAGATACGCAGTATTTT.